Following are 25 T cell receptor beta chains from one sample sequenced in a study of T cell repertoires in cytomegalovirus infection. Their cognate antigens are unknown. TCRdb re-analysed the reads in MiXCR, keeping a single row per CDR3 protein. The data contain some 500,000 distinct CDR3 sequences, roughly 42% of them singletons. Sequencing used cultured PBMCs, obtained from culture after CMV antigen stimulation. These receptor sequences come from a human donor in good health (CMV status not recorded). Some clones in this sample may be carry-over from other donors' samples.

A word on this clonotype: At one of its ends the junction is not consistent with the germline gene, which may arise from a read error. The chain uses TRBV7-8 and TRBJ2-3, with unresolved D. Germline values: CDR1 SGHVS, CDR2 FQNEAQ. This CDR3 contains 12 residues. CDR3: CASSVAMDTQYF. The DNA of the CDR3 is TGTGCCAGCAGCGTAGCTATGGATACGCAGTATTTT.

This clonotype was detected once. In nucleotides, the CDR3 is TGTGCCAGCGCCGGGACAGGGGACGGCTACACCTTC. Residues: CASAGTGDGYTF. This rearrangement joins TRBV12-3 or TRBV12-4 to TRBJ1-2, with 10 nucleotides matching TRBD1. This CDR3 is 12 amino acids long. The trim removed 8 bases at V and 8 bases at J, leaving 5 bases unmatched.

This clonotype was found a few times. J is TRBJ2-7 and V is TRBV7-6; possibly TRBD1 or TRBD2 for D (5 bases each). The CDR3 sequence is 17 residues long. CDR1 SGHVS and CDR2 FNYEAQ come from the germline V gene. Trimming removed 3 bases at V and 2 bases at J, with 20 bases between. CDR3 bases: TGTGCCAGCAGCTTCGCGTTTCAGGGAGCTGGGGCCTACGAGCAGTACTTC. Its translation: CASSFAFQGAGAYEQYF.

This clonotype was detected a few times. The V gene is TRBV7-6, the J gene TRBJ2-5, with D possibly being TRBD1 (6 bases). CDR3 length equals 13 residues. CDR1 is SGHVS and CDR2 is FNYEAQ in the germline V gene. V was clipped by 6 bases and J by 2 bases, with 10 bases between them. The CDR3 DNA reads TGTGCCAGCAGACGGACAGAGCAAGAGACCCAGTACTTC. This encodes CASRRTEQETQYF.

This clonotype turned up a few times. J is TRBJ1-5 and V is TRBV27; the match to TRBD1 covers 8 bases. The J segment lost 3 bases and the V segment lost 5 bases, leaving 3 bases of the junction unmatched. The CDR3 has 14 residues. Germline V gives CDR1 MNHEY, CDR2 SMNVEV (reference sequence). DNA for the CDR3: TGTGCCAGCAGTCGGACAGGGTTCAATCAGCCCCAGCATTTT. It yields the protein CASSRTGFNQPQHF.

In this sample, this clonotype turned up many times. The chain is built from TRBV7-2 and TRBJ1-2; no definite D call. Looked up from germline, CDR1 is SGHTA and CDR2 is FQGNSA. V was trimmed by 0 bases and J by 4 bases, leaving 12 bases between them. The CDR3 is 15 residues long. In DNA, the CDR3 is TGTGCCAGCAGCTTAGCCCCTGCCCGGGCCTATGGCTACACCTTC. It is translated as CASSLAPARAYGYTF. Full variable domain (missing parts from reference TRBV7-2 and TRBJ1-2): GAGVSQSPSNKVTEKGKDVELRCDPISGHTALYWYRQSLGQGLEFLIYFQGNSAPDKSGLPSDRFSAERTGGSVSTLTIQRTQQEDSAVYLCASSLAPARAYGYTFGSGTRLTVV.

CDR3 protein: CASSFRTSGGRWDEQFF. In nucleotides, the CDR3 is TGTGCCAGCAGTTTTAGAACTAGCGGGGGCCGCTGGGATGAGCAGTTCTTC. The gene calls are TRBV12-3 or TRBV12-4 and TRBJ2-1, with 11 bases that match TRBD2. This CDR3 region has 17 residues. The V segment lost 3 bases and the J segment 8 bases; nucleotides outside the gene matches: 12.

As regards this clonotype: A read error may explain this, as a much larger clone is one base away. The CDR3 DNA sequence: TGTGCCAGCAGCTTCAGCGACACAGATACGCAGTATTTT. This translates into CASSFSDTDTQYF. This chain links TRBV7-3 with TRBJ2-3; D gene uncertain. The CDR3 spans 13 residues. V lost 3 bases and J lost 2, with 6 bases in between. Germline V gene data show CDR1 as SGHTA and CDR2 as FQGTGA.

The genes are TRBV10-3 and TRBJ1-5, with no clear D. CDR3 length: 14 residues. V was shortened by 10 bases and J by 4 bases, with 17 bases between the two germline ends. The germline V gene encodes CDR1 ENHRY and CDR2 SYGVKD. CDR3 protein: CATAPGGINQPQHF. DNA for the CDR3: TGTGCCACCGCTCCTGGAGGAATTAATCAGCCCCAGCATTTT.

This chain uses TRBV7-2 with TRBJ2-2; 8 nucleotides line up with TRBD2. The V gene's germline CDR1 is SGHTA and CDR2 FQGNSA. V lost 4 bases and J lost 4; bases outside the gene matches: 11. The CDR3 has 17 amino acids. The CDR3 DNA is TGTGCCAGCAGCTCGCCTAAAGCGGGAGCCAGCACCGGGGAGCTGTTTTTT. Translation gives CASSSPKAGASTGELFF.

This clonotype was detected a few times. The CDR3 here is CASSLARGANVLTF. DNA for the CDR3: TGTGCCAGCAGCTTAGCGCGCGGGGCCAACGTCCTGACTTTC. This chain connects TRBV7-9 to TRBJ2-6, with D unclear. The V and J ends lost 0 bases and 4 bases respectively, with 4 bases between them. CDR1 is SEHNR, CDR2 FQNEAQ, per germline (reference sequence). The CDR3 contains 14 residues.

This clonotype was counted between two and nine times. The rearrangement joins TRBV7-6 to TRBJ2-7; 15 bases are a match to TRBD2. Germline V CDR1 and CDR2: SGHVS, FNYEAQ. The CDR3 is made up of 16 amino acids. V trimming: 4 bases; J trimming: 7 bases; junction bases outside the gene matches: 8. The CDR3 sequence: CASSSGTSGRPGEQYF. As DNA, the CDR3 is TGTGCCAGCAGCTCCGGGACTAGCGGGAGGCCGGGGGAGCAGTACTTC.

This clonotype was recorded a few times. J is TRBJ2-1 and V is TRBV7-2, with 11 bases aligning to TRBD2. The trim removed 4 bases at V and 7 bases at J, leaving 6 bases unmatched. The CDR3 loop spans 15 amino acids. The germline V gene encodes CDR1 SGHTA and CDR2 FQGNSA. CDR3 sequence reads: CASSSTSGRTNEQFF. In DNA form, the CDR3 reads TGTGCCAGCAGCTCTACTAGCGGGAGAACGAATGAGCAGTTCTTC. Filled out from reference TRBV7-2 and TRBJ2-1, the complete variable domain reads GAGVSQSPSNKVTEKGKDVELRCDPISGHTALYWYRQSLGQGLEFLIYFQGNSAPDKSGLPSDRFSAERTGGSVSTLTIQRTQQEDSAVYLCASSSTSGRTNEQFFGPGTRLTVL.

This clonotype was recorded a few times. DNA of the CDR3: TGTGCCATCAGCGTAGGGACTAGCTACGAGCAGTACTTC. As protein: CAISVGTSYEQYF. The V call is TRBV10-3, the J call TRBJ2-7; 8 bases fit TRBD2. The J segment lost 3 bases and the V segment lost 6 bases, leaving 4 bases of the junction unmatched. Germline CDR1 is ENHRY and CDR2 is SYGVKD. This CDR3 comprises 13 residues.

The chain employs TRBV25-1 and TRBJ2-5; 7 bases agree with TRBD2. The germline V gene encodes CDR1 MGHDK and CDR2 SYGVNS. CDR3 length: 16 residues. V gave up 4 bases and J gave up 2 bases; unmatched junction bases: 10. The CDR3 DNA is TGTGCCAGCAGTGTTAGGCGGGGGATTGTACAAGAGACCCAGTACTTC. It encodes CASSVRRGIVQETQYF.

The V gene is TRBV10-3, the J gene TRBJ2-3, with D possibly TRBD1 on 5 matching bases. This CDR3 comprises 16 residues. The V end lost 0 bases, the J end lost 3 bases, and 13 bases lay between the germline ends. Germline CDR1 is ENHRY and CDR2 is SYGVKD. CDR3 protein: CAISESGQTSTDTQYF. In nucleotides, the CDR3 is TGTGCCATCAGTGAGTCGGGGCAGACCTCAACAGATACGCAGTATTTT.

V usage is TRBV12-3 or TRBV12-4 and J usage is TRBJ1-4; D gene unclear. The CDR3 spans 15 residues. Trimming removed 6 bases at V and 7 bases at J, with 18 bases between. The CDR3 nucleotides are TGTGCCAGCAGACCCCCCGGTGGAGCCAGTGAAAAACTGTTTTTT. This encodes CASRPPGGASEKLFF.

This clonotype was found a few times. This chain uses TRBV5-1 with TRBJ2-3, with 9 bases aligning to TRBD2. V lost 1 base and J lost 1; bases outside the gene matches: 4. The V gene's germline CDR1 is SGHRS and CDR2 YFSETQ. This CDR3 has 16 residues. CDR3 coding DNA: TGCGCCAGCAGCTTGTATATAGCGGGAGGCACAGATACGCAGTATTTT. It translates to CASSLYIAGGTDTQYF.

The chain employs TRBV7-9 and TRBJ2-2; TRBD1 is a possible D gene (6 bases). This CDR3 has 15 amino acids. V lost 4 bases and J 6 bases, leaving 15 bases between the germline ends. The germline CDR1 and CDR2 sequences are SEHNR and FQNEAQ (reference sequence). The CDR3 here is CASSSQGPSPGELFF. The CDR3, as DNA: TGTGCCAGCAGCTCACAGGGTCCATCCCCCGGGGAGCTGTTTTTT.

The chain joins TRBV5-4 to TRBJ2-5; D gene unclear. Germline CDR1 is SGHNT and CDR2 is YYREEE (reference sequence). V was pared by 4 bases and J by 2 bases, with 15 bases between. This CDR3 spans 15 amino acids. CDR3 sequence: CASSPKPSRQETQYF. The CDR3 coding sequence is TGTGCCAGCAGCCCGAAGCCGTCGAGGCAAGAGACCCAGTACTTC.

V is TRBV7-6 and J is TRBJ2-5; TRBD2 agrees at 8 bases. The germline gives CDR1 SGHVS, CDR2 FNYEAQ. V shed 0 bases and J 4 bases; nucleotides not matched to a gene: 7. The CDR3 runs to 16 residues. CDR3 in amino acids: CASSLAPRGGRETQYF. The CDR3 DNA is TGTGCCAGCAGCTTAGCGCCTCGGGGGGGCAGAGAGACCCAGTACTTC.

This sequence joins TRBV2 and TRBJ2-1; TRBD2 agrees at 11 bases. Losses at the gene ends were 8 bases for V and 9 bases for J; bases not matched to a gene: 9. The germline V gene has CDR1 SNHLY and CDR2 FYNNEI. CDR3 length: 14 residues. The DNA for the CDR3 is TGTGCCAGCTATAGCGGGAGGGGTTTGGGTGAGCAGTTCTTC. Translated, it gives CASYSGRGLGEQFF.

This clonotype was detected only a few times. The chain joins TRBV12-5 to TRBJ2-1; no clear D. CDR3 size: 15 residues. Germline CDR1 and CDR2: LGHNT and FRNRAP. Between the trimmed V and J ends, which lost 5 bases and 0 bases, there was a span of 11 bases. In nucleotides, the CDR3 is TGTGCTAGTGGTATAGGACGGACCTCCTACAATGAGCAGTTCTTC. This translates into CASGIGRTSYNEQFF.

This clonotype was seen more than once but under ten times. This sequence joins TRBV28 and TRBJ1-5; D perhaps matches TRBD1 (5 bases). The CDR3 has 17 residues. Germline CDR1 MDHEN, CDR2 SYDVKM. The germline V and J ends were trimmed by 7 bases and 0 bases, with 19 bases remaining between them. Here the CDR3 reads CASTIRVEGFSNQPQHF. The CDR3 nucleotides are TGTGCCAGCACGATCAGGGTCGAGGGCTTTAGCAATCAGCCCCAGCATTTT.

This clonotype was recorded a few times. V is TRBV11-2 and J is TRBJ2-7, with TRBD1 matching over 9 bases. CDR1 is SGHAT, CDR2 FQNNGV, per germline. J gave up 6 bases and V 5 bases, and 5 bases lay outside the gene matches. This CDR3 has 13 residues. The CDR3 protein is CASSPGTGLEQYF. CDR3 nucleotides: TGTGCCAGCAGCCCCGGGACAGGGCTCGAGCAGTACTTC.